The 26 T cell receptor beta chains below come from one sample, sequenced in a study of blood T cell repertoires in COVID-19. The table came from immunoSEQ multiplex PCR; TCRdb's copy has only in-frame clones and leaves some out. The repertoire holds under 200,000 clones, with approximately 87% as singletons. The sequenced sample was peripheral blood. All receptors come from a woman in her 70s with COVID-19, enrolled during active disease.

The chain uses TRBV6-5 and TRBJ1-2, with D hard to call. The CDR3 sequence is 14 residues long. Germline V gene sequence: CDR1 MNHEY, CDR2 SVGAGI. V was pared by 5 bases and J by 4 bases, with 14 bases between. This CDR3 is CASSPGGEVYGYTF. The CDR3 nucleotides read TGTGCCAGCAGTCCCGGCGGGGAAGTCTATGGCTACACCTTC.

This rearrangement joins TRBV6-1 to TRBJ1-2; possible D gene TRBD1, 6 bases. Germline CDR1 MNHNS, CDR2 SASEGT. The ends were cut back, 5 bases at V and 4 bases at J, with 11 bases in the middle. The CDR3 consists of 13 residues. CDR3 region: CASSSATGYGYTF. In DNA, the CDR3 is TGTGCCAGCAGTTCCGCGACAGGCTATGGCTACACCTTC.

The chain couples TRBV28 to TRBJ1-2, with 7 positions matching TRBD1. The CDR3 extends over 13 amino acids. Germline values: CDR1 MDHEN, CDR2 SYDVKM. Losses at the gene ends were 6 bases for V and 3 bases for J; bases not matched to a gene: 4. The CDR3 spells CASSPTGDYGYTF. The CDR3 bases are TGTGCCAGCAGCCCTACAGGGGACTATGGCTACACCTTC.

This CDR3 reads CASSLTGGIYEQYF. CDR3 bases: TGTGCCAGCAGCTTGACAGGGGGCATCTACGAGCAGTACTTC. V usage is TRBV7-8 and J usage is TRBJ2-7; 10 nucleotides align to TRBD1. Trimming took 3 bases from V and 3 from J; bases not matched to a gene: 2. CDR3 length: 14 amino acids. Germline V gene data show CDR1 as SGHVS and CDR2 as FQNEAQ.

V gene TRBV6-5 combines with J gene TRBJ1-1; TRBD1 matches at 9 bases. Germline V gives CDR1 MNHEY, CDR2 SVGAGI. Trimming at V came to 6 bases and at J to 6 bases, leaving 5 bases not matched to a gene. This CDR3 is 13 amino acids long. For the CDR3, the DNA is TGTGCCAGCAGGCAACAGGGGGCTTCTGAAGCTTTCTTT. It codes for CASRQQGASEAFF.

The V gene is TRBV5-4, the J gene TRBJ1-2; 7 bases are a match to TRBD1. The germline CDR1 and CDR2 sequences are SGHNT and YYREEE (reference sequence). The V and J ends lost 0 bases and 4 bases, in that order; junction bases with no gene match: 9. The CDR3 totals 16 residues. CDR3 bases: TGTGCCAGCAGCTTGGACCCCGGGACAGATATCTATGGCTACACCTTC. This codes for CASSLDPGTDIYGYTF.

V and J are TRBV5-1 and TRBJ2-5; 10 positions agree with TRBD2. V shed 3 bases and J 1 base; nucleotides not matched to a gene: 6. CDR1 is SGHRS and CDR2 is YFSETQ in the germline V gene. CDR3 length: 16 amino acids. CDR3 sequence (DNA): TGCGCCAGCAGCTCCTCTGCTAGCGGGGGCCAAGAGACCCAGTACTTC. The encoded protein is CASSSSASGGQETQYF.

The chain joins TRBV2 to TRBJ2-7, with TRBD1 matching over 9 bases. Trimming cost V 6 bases and J 4 bases; bases outside gene matches: 7. Germline V gives CDR1 SNHLY, CDR2 FYNNEI. There are 14 residues in the CDR3. CDR3 DNA: TGTGCCAGCAGGCCCGAGGGGACAGGGTACGAGCAGTACTTC. This codes for CASRPEGTGYEQYF.

The chain combines TRBV5-4 with TRBJ2-2; 10 bases are shared with TRBD2. This CDR3 is 16 amino acids long. Per the germline V gene, CDR1 is SGHNT and CDR2 is YYREEE (reference sequence). V dropped 4 bases and J dropped 1; count of bases not matched to a gene: 4. The CDR3 is CASSRRTSGNTGELFF. The DNA of the CDR3 is TGTGCCAGCAGCAGAAGGACTAGCGGGAACACCGGGGAGCTGTTTTTT. The full variable domain, rest sourced from reference TRBV5-4 and TRBJ2-2, is ETGVTQSPTHLIKTRGQQVTLRCSSQSGHNTVSWYQQALGQGPQFIFQYYREEENGRGNFPPRFSGLQFPNYSSELNVNALELDDSALYLCASSRRTSGNTGELFFGEGSRLTVL.

This chain joins TRBV11-3 and TRBJ2-1, with D unresolved. The CDR3 totals 14 residues. The germline CDR1 and CDR2 sequences are SGHNT and YENEEA. V was shortened by 1 base and J by 8 bases, with 12 bases between the two germline ends. This chain's CDR3 is CASSLGRPEHEQFF. CDR3 DNA sequence: TGTGCCAGCAGCTTAGGACGACCGGAGCATGAGCAGTTCTTC.

In its sample, this clone was seen a few times. The chain uses TRBV10-1 and TRBJ2-1, with TRBD2 identical over 15 bases. This CDR3 comprises 17 residues. Germline V lookup: CDR1 WNHNN, CDR2 SYGVQD (reference sequence). V gave up 3 bases and J gave up 9 bases; unmatched junction bases: 9. The CDR3 spells CASSEGLAGGPHLEQFF. The CDR3 DNA sequence: TGCGCCAGCAGTGAAGGACTAGCGGGGGGGCCGCACCTTGAGCAGTTCTTC.

The CDR3 is CASRGRDRPQHF. CDR3 DNA: TGTGCCAGTAGAGGGAGGGATAGGCCCCAGCATTTT. The V and J genes are TRBV19 and TRBJ1-5; D uncertain. The CDR3 has 12 amino acids. Deletions cut 6 bases from V and 9 bases from J, with 12 bases between. The germline V gene has CDR1 LNHDA and CDR2 SQIVND (reference sequence).

The genes are TRBV5-1 and TRBJ1-1; D is uncertain. V was shortened by 4 bases and J by 1 base, with 8 bases between the two germline ends. CDR1 and CDR2 from the germline V gene are SGHRS and YFSETQ. CDR3 size: 13 residues. The CDR3, as DNA: TGCGCCAGCAGCGTATCAGGGAACACTGAAGCTTTCTTT. This translates into CASSVSGNTEAFF.

V gene TRBV4-1 combines with J gene TRBJ1-1; tentatively, D is TRBD1 (5 bases). This CDR3 has 13 amino acids. Between the trimmed V and J ends, which lost 8 bases and 3 bases, there was a span of 13 bases. CDR1 and CDR2 (germline): MGHRA, YSYEKL. DNA for the CDR3: TGCGCCAGCGGCGGGGGGGGATACACTGAAGCTTTCTTT. Protein sequence: CASGGGGYTEAFF.

This clone was picked up one time. This chain uses TRBV28 with TRBJ2-1; TRBD2 matches at 14 bases. The germline CDR1 and CDR2 sequences are MDHEN and SYDVKM. CDR3 length equals 15 residues. The V and J ends lost 6 bases and 10 bases, in that order; junction bases with no gene match: 8. CDR3 DNA: TGTGCCAGCAGCCCCTGGACTAGCGGGGGGCCGGAGCAGTTCTTC. Translating gives CASSPWTSGGPEQFF.

This clone came up once. V and J are TRBV9 and TRBJ1-4; perhaps TRBD1 as D (6 bases). Trimming removed 4 bases from V and 3 bases from J, with 13 bases in between. The length of the CDR3 is 15 residues. Germline V gene sequence: CDR1 SGDLS, CDR2 YYNGEE. The CDR3 loop reads CASSTQGSPNEKLFF. DNA of the CDR3: TGTGCCAGCAGCACTCAGGGGTCCCCTAATGAAAAACTGTTTTTT.

This clone was counted only a few times. The chain couples TRBV4-1 to TRBJ2-1, with 15 nucleotides matching TRBD2. Trimming cost V 9 bases and J 7 bases; bases outside gene matches: 7. Germline values: CDR1 MGHRA, CDR2 YSYEKL. The CDR3 has 15 residues. CDR3 in amino acids: CASSWTSGGANEQFF. DNA of the CDR3: TGCGCCAGTTCGTGGACTAGCGGGGGGGCGAATGAGCAGTTCTTC.

This CDR3 is CASSLTSAGLITGELFF. The DNA of the CDR3 is TGTGCCAGCAGCTTAACCTCTGCGGGACTGATCACCGGGGAGCTGTTTTTT. The chain uses TRBV7-7 and TRBJ2-2, with D possibly matching TRBD2 (6 bases). The CDR3 is made up of 17 amino acids. V lost 2 bases and J lost 4, with 17 bases in between. Looked up from germline, CDR1 is SSHAT and CDR2 is FNYEAQ (reference sequence).

This clone was observed a handful of times. The chain carries TRBV30 and TRBJ2-6; the D gene is possibly TRBD1 (6 bases). CDR1 and CDR2 from the germline V gene are GTSNPN and SVGIG (reference sequence). Trimming stripped 7 bases from V and 0 bases from J, with 22 bases between. The length of the CDR3 is 18 residues. CDR3 loop: CAYPALRDMTSGANVLTF. The CDR3 bases are TGTGCCTACCCAGCCCTCCGGGACATGACCTCTGGGGCCAACGTCCTGACTTTC. Full variable domain (remainder filled in from reference TRBV30 and TRBJ2-6): SQTIHQWPATLVQPVGSPLSLECTVEGTSNPNLYWYRQAAGRGLQLLFYSVGIGQISSEVPQNLSASRPQDRQFILSSKKLLLSDSGFYLCAYPALRDMTSGANVLTFGAGSRLTVL.

This rearrangement joins TRBV18 to TRBJ1-5; 8 bases match TRBD1. The CDR3 extends over 16 amino acids. CDR1 and CDR2 from the germline V gene are KGHSH and LQKENI. The V gene end was trimmed by 5 bases and the J gene end by 4 bases; junction bases not matched to a gene: 10. CDR3 loop: CASSTSTGVGNQPQHF. CDR3 bases: TGTGCCAGCTCAACCTCGACAGGGGTGGGGAATCAGCCCCAGCATTTT.

The J gene is TRBJ2-3, the V gene TRBV7-3, with D possibly TRBD1 on 5 matching bases. Trimming stripped 3 bases from V and 3 bases from J, with 10 bases between. The CDR3 is 14 amino acids. The germline gives CDR1 SGHTA, CDR2 FQGTGA. CDR3 amino acids: CASSFQGGTDTQYF. CDR3 nucleotides: TGTGCCAGCAGCTTCCAGGGTGGGACAGATACGCAGTATTTT.

This clone was found once. This chain links TRBV29-1 with TRBJ2-1; 12 positions agree with TRBD1. J was trimmed by 9 bases and V by 3 bases; bases with no gene match: 6. Germline values: CDR1 SQVTM, CDR2 ANQGSEA. The CDR3 is 14 amino acids. The CDR3 sequence is CSVDPGTGGREQFF. The DNA of the CDR3 is TGCAGCGTTGACCCCGGGACAGGGGGCCGTGAGCAGTTCTTC.

This chain joins TRBV5-6 and TRBJ1-6; D is perhaps TRBD1 (5 bases). The CDR3 extends over 16 amino acids. Trimming pared 3 bases from V and 10 bases from J, leaving 20 bases between. Per germline, CDR1 SGHDT and CDR2 YYEEEE. CDR3 amino acids: CASSWGRITSGSPLHF. CDR3 in DNA: TGTGCCAGCAGCTGGGGCCGAATCACGTCCGGATCACCCCTCCACTTT.

The genes are TRBV28 and TRBJ1-5, with 7 positions matching TRBD1. Germline CDR1 and CDR2: MDHEN and SYDVKM. This CDR3 comprises 17 residues. V gave up 2 bases and J gave up 0 bases; unmatched junction bases: 7. CDR3 protein: CASSLAGGGNSNQPQHF. The CDR3 region has the DNA TGTGCCAGCAGTTTAGCAGGGGGAGGAAATAGCAATCAGCCCCAGCATTTT.

CDR3 sequence: CASSRQGSYEQYF. The CDR3 nucleotides are TGTGCCAGCAGCAGACAGGGTTCCTACGAGCAGTACTTC. This rearrangement joins TRBV5-5 to TRBJ2-7; 7 nucleotides match TRBD1. Unmatched junction bases numbered 2, after V lost 4 bases and J lost 1 base. The length of the CDR3 is 13 residues. CDR1 SGHKS and CDR2 YYEKEE come from the germline V gene (reference sequence).

Points on this clone: The sample holds other DNA sequences that translate to the same CDR3. The J gene is TRBJ1-2, the V gene TRBV29-1, with a weak D call TRBD1 (5 bases). V lost 6 bases, J lost 6 bases, and 14 bases lay in between. The CDR3 covers 12 residues. The germline CDR1 and CDR2 sequences are SQVTM and ANQGSEA. CDR3 amino acids: CSVVQGGDGYTF. CDR3 nucleotide sequence: TGCAGCGTCGTCCAGGGCGGCGATGGCTACACCTTC.